The present T cell receptor beta chain was sequenced within a study of OX40 agonist ivuxolimab in advanced cancers. CDR3 size: 13 residues. Germline loops: CDR1 SGHTA, CDR2 FQGNSA. The V gene end was trimmed by 5 bases and the J gene end by 14 bases; junction bases not matched to a gene: 10. Sequenced by immunoSEQ multiplex PCR; TCRdb stores in-frame clones only, minus some. This repertoire shows roughly 76,000 clones, 88% found once; its top ten account for 4.1%. The starting material was CD4+ or CD8+ T cells sorted from blood, obtained in a trial of the OX40 agonist ivuxolimab. The sequence derives from an adult with an advanced solid tumor such as melanoma, head and neck, liver or kidney cancer. This chain joins TRBV7-2 and TRBJ2-1; TRBD2 matches 9 bases. This chain's CDR3 is CASSRGGEREEFF. CDR3 bases: TGTGCCAGCAGCCGAGGCGGGGAGCGGGAGGAGTTCTTC. The whole variable domain, filled in from reference TRBV7-2 and TRBJ2-1, reads GAGVSQSPSNKVTEKGKDVELRCDPISGHTALYWYRQSLGQGLEFLIYFQGNSAPDKSGLPSDRFSAERTGGSVSTLTIQRTQQEDSAVYLCASSRGGEREEFFGPGTRLTVL.